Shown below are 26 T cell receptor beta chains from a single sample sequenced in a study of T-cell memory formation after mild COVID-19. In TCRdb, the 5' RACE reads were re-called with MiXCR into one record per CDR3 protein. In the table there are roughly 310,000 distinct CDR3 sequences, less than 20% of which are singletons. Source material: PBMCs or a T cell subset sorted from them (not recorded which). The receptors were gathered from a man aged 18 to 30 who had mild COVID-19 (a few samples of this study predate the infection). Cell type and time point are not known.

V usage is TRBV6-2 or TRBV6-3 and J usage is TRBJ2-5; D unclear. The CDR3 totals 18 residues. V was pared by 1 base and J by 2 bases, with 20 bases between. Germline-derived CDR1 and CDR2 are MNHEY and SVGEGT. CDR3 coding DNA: TGTGCCAGCAGTTACTACGGGCCATTTTGGACCACACAAGAGACCCAGTACTTC. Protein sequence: CASSYYGPFWTTQETQYF.

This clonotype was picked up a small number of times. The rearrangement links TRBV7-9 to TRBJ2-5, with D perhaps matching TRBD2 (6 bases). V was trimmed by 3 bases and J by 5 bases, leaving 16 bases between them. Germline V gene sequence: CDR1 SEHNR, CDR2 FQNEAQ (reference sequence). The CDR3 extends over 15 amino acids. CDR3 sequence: CASSLRDPLEETQYF. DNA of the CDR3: TGTGCCAGCAGCTTGCGGGACCCCCTGGAGGAGACCCAGTACTTC.

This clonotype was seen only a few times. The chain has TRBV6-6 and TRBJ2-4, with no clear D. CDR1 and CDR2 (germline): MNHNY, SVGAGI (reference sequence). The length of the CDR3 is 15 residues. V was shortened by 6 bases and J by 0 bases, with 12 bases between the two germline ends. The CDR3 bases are TGTGCCAGCAGCCATTCTACCCTAGCCAAAAACATTCAGTACTTC. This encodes CASSHSTLAKNIQYF.

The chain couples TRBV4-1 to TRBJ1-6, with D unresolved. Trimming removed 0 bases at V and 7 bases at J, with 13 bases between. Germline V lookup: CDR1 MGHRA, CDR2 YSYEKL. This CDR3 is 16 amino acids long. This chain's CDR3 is CASSQDLSGWNSPLHF. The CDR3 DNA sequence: TGCGCCAGCAGCCAAGATTTATCTGGGTGGAATTCACCCCTCCACTTT.

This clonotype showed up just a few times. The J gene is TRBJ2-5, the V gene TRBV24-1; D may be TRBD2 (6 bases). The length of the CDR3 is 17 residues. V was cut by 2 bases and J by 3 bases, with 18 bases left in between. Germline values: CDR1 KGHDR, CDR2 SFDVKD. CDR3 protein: CATSDSGGTSGEETQYF. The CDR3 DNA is TGTGCCACCAGTGATTCCGGCGGGACCTCTGGGGAAGAGACCCAGTACTTC.

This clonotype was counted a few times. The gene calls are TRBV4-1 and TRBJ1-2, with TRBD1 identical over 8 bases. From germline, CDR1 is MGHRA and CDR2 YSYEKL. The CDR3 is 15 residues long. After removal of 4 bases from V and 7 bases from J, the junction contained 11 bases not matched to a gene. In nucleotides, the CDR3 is TGCGCCAGCAGCCGCGGACAGGGAGATCAACTTGGCTACACCTTC. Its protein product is CASSRGQGDQLGYTF.

The CDR3 DNA reads TGTGCCAGCAGTGGGGACACTGAAGCTTTCTTT. This translates into CASSGDTEAFF. The chain recombines TRBV6-1 with TRBJ1-1; no firm D call. Germline V gene sequence: CDR1 MNHNS, CDR2 SASEGT. The length of the CDR3 is 11 residues. With 4 bases removed from V and 3 bases from J, the gap between germline ends came to 3 bases.

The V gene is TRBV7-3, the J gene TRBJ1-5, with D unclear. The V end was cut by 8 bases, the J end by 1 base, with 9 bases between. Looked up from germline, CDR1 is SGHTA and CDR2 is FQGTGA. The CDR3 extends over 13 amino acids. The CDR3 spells CASALESNQPQHF. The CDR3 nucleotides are TGTGCCAGCGCACTAGAAAGCAATCAGCCCCAGCATTTT.

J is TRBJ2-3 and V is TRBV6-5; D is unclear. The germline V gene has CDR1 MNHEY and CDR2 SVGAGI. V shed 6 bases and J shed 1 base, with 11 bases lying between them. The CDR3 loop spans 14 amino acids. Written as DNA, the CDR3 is TGTGCCAGCAGCCCAGGCGTGGGCACAGATACGCAGTATTTT. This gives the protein CASSPGVGTDTQYF.

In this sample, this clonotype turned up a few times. This CDR3 reads CASSLNDGGETQYF. CDR3 bases: TGTGCCAGCAGTTTAAACGATGGTGGAGAGACCCAGTACTTC. The genes are TRBV27 and TRBJ2-5; D uncertain. Per the germline V gene, CDR1 is MNHEY and CDR2 is SMNVEV (reference sequence). V lost 2 bases and J lost 4, with 11 bases in between. This CDR3 has 14 residues.

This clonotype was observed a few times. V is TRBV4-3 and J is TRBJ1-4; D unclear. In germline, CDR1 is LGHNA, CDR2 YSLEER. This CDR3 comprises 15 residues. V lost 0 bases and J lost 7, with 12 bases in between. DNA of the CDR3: TGCGCCAGCAGCCAAGATCGGGGTTCTCTTGAAAAACTGTTTTTT. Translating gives CASSQDRGSLEKLFF.

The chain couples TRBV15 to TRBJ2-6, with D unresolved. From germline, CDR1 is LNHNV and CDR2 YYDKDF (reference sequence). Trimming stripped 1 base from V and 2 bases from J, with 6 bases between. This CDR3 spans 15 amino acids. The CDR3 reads CATSRGLPGANVLTF. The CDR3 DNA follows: TGTGCCACCAGCAGAGGCTTACCTGGGGCCAACGTCCTGACTTTC.

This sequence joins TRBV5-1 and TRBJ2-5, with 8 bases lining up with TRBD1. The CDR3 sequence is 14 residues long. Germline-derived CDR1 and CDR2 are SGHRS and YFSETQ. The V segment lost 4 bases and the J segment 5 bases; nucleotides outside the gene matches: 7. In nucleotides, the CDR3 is TGCGCCAGCAGCATGCAGGGGGCTGGGGAGACCCAGTACTTC. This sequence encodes CASSMQGAGETQYF.

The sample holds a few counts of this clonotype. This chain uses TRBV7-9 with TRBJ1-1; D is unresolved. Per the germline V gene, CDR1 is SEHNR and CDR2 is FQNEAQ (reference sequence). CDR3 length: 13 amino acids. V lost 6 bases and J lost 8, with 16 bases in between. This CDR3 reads CASRSPGEEEAFF. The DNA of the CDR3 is TGTGCCAGCAGGTCGCCAGGAGAGGAAGAAGCTTTCTTT.

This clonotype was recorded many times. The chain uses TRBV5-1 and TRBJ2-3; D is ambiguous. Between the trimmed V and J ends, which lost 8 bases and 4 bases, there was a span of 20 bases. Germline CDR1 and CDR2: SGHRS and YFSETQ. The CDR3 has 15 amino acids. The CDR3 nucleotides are TGCGCCAGTCAACCCCCGATCGGGTCGGCAGATACGCAGTATTTT. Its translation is CASQPPIGSADTQYF.

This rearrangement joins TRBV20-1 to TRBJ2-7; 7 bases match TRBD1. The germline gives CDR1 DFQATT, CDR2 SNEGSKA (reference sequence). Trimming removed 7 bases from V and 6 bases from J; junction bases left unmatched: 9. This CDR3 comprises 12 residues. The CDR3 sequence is CSVPTQGSEQYV. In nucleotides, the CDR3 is TGCAGTGTTCCTACACAGGGGTCCGAGCAGTACGTC.

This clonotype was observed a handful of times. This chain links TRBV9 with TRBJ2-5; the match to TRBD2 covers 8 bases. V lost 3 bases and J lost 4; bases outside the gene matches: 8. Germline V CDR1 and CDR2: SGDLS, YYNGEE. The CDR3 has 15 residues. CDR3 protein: CASSDGGGPVETQYF. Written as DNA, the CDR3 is TGTGCCAGCAGCGACGGGGGGGGTCCAGTAGAGACCCAGTACTTC.

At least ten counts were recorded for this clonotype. The CDR3 reads CASGDGGRETQYF. The CDR3 nucleotides are TGTGCCAGCGGAGACGGGGGAAGGGAGACCCAGTACTTC. This sequence joins TRBV5-6 and TRBJ2-5, with D maybe TRBD2 (6 bases). Germline values: CDR1 SGHDT, CDR2 YYEEEE. V was shortened by 7 bases and J by 5 bases, with 15 bases between the two germline ends. CDR3 size: 13 residues.

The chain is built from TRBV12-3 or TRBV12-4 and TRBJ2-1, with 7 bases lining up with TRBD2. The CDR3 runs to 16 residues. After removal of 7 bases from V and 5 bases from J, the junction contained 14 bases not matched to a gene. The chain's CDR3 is CASIPLMGGSDNEQFF. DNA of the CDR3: TGTGCCAGCATCCCCCTGATGGGGGGGAGCGACAATGAGCAGTTCTTC.

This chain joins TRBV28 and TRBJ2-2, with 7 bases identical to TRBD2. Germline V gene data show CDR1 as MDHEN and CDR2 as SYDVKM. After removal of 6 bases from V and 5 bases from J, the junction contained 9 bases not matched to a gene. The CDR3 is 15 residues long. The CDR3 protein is CASRPGGLGTGELFF. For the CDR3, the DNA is TGTGCCAGCAGACCCGGGGGGTTGGGAACCGGGGAGCTGTTTTTT.

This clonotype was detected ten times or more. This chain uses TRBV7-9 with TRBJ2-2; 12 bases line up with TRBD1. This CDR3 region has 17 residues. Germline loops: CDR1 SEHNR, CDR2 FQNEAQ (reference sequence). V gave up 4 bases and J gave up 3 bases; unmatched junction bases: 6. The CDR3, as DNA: TGTGCCAGCAGCTCCCTCGGGACAGGGGGCTACACCGGGGAGCTGTTTTTT. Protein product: CASSSLGTGGYTGELFF. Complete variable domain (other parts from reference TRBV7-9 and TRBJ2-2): DTGVSQNPRHKITKRGQNVTFRCDPISEHNRLYWYRQTLGQGPEFLTYFQNEAQLEKSRLLSDRFSAERPKGSFSTLEIQRTEQGDSAMYLCASSSLGTGGYTGELFFGEGSRLTVL.

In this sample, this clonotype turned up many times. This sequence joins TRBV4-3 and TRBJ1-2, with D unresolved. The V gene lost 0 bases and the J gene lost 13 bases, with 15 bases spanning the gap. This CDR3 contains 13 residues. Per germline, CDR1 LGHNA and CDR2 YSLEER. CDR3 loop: CASSQDRAVFCTF. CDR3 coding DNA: TGCGCCAGCAGCCAAGATAGGGCCGTATTTTGCACCTTC.

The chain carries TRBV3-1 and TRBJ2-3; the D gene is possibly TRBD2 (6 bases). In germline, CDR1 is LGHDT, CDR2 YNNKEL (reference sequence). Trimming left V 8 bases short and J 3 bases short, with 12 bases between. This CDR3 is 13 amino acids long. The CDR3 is CASCARGTDTQYF. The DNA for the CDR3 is TGTGCCAGCTGTGCCCGGGGGACAGATACGCAGTATTTT.

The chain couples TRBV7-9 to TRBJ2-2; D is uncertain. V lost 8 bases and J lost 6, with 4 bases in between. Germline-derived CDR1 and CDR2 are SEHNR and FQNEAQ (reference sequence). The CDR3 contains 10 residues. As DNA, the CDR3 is TGTGCCAGCGGCCCCGGGGAGCTGTTTTTT. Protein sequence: CASGPGELFF.

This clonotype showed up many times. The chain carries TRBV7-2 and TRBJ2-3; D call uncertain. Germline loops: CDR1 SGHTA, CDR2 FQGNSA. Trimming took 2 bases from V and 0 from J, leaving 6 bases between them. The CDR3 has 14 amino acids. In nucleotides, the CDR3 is TGTGCCAGCAGCTTATTTGGAAGCACAGATACGCAGTATTTT. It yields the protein CASSLFGSTDTQYF. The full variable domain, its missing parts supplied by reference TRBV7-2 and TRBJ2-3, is GAGVSQSPSNKVTEKGKDVELRCDPISGHTALYWYRQSLGQGLEFLIYFQGNSAPDKSGLPSDRFSAERTGGSVSTLTIQRTQQEDSAVYLCASSLFGSTDTQYFGPGTRLTVL.

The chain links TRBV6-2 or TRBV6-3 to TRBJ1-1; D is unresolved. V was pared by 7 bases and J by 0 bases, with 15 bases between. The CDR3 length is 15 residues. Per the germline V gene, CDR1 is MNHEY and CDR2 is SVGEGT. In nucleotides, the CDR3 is TGTGCCAGCACCACTCTAGAGTTTATGAACACTGAAGCTTTCTTT. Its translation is CASTTLEFMNTEAFF.